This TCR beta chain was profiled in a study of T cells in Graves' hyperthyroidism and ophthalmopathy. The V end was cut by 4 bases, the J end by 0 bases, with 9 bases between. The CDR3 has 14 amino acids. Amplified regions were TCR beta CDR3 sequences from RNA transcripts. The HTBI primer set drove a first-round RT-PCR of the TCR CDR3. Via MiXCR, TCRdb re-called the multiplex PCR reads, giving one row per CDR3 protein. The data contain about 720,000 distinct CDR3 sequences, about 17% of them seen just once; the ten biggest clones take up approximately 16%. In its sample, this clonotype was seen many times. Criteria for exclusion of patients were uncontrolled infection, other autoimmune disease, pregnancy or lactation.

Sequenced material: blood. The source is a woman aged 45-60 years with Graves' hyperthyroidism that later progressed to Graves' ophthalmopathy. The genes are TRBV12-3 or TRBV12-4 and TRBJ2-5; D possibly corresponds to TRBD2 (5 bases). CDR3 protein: CASSSTIHQETQYF. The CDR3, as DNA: TGTGCCAGCAGTTCGACTATACACCAAGAGACCCAGTACTTC.